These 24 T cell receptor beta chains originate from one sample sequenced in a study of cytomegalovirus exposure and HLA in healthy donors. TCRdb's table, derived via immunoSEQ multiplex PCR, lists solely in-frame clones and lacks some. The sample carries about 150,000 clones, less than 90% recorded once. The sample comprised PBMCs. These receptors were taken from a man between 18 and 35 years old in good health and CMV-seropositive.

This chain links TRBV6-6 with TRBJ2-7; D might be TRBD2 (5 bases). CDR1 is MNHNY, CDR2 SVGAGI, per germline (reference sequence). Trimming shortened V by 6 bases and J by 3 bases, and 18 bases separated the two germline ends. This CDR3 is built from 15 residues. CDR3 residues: CASSFLGSALYEQYF. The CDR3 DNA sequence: TGTGCCAGCAGCTTCTTAGGGAGCGCCCTCTACGAGCAGTACTTC.

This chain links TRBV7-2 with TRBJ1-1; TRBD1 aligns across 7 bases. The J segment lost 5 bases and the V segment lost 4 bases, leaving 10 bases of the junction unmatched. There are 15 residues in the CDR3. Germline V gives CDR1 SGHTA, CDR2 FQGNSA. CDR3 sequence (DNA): TGTGCCAGCAGCTCCCCGACAGGGCTTCGGACTGAAGCTTTCTTT. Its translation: CASSSPTGLRTEAFF.

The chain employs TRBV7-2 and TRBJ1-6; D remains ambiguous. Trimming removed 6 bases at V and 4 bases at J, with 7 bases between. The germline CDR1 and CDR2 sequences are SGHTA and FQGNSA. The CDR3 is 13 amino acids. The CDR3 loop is CASSTDYNSPLHF. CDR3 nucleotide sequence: TGTGCCAGCAGTACAGATTATAATTCACCCCTCCACTTT.

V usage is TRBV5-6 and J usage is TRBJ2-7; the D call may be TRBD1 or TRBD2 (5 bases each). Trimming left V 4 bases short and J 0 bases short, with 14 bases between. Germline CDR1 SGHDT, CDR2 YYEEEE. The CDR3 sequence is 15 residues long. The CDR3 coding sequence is TGTGCCAGCAGCCTGGGACGGAGGAGCTCCTACGAGCAGTACTTC. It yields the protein CASSLGRRSSYEQYF. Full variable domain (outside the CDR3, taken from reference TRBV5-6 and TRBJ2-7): DAGVTQSPTHLIKTRGQQVTLRCSPKSGHDTVSWYQQALGQGPQFIFQYYEEEERQRGNFPDRFSGHQFPNYSSELNVNALLLGDSALYLCASSLGRRSSYEQYFGPGTRLTVT.

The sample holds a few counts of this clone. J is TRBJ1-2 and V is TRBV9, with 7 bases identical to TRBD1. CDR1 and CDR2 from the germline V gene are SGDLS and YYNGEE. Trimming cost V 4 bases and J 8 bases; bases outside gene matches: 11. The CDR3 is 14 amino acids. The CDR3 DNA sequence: TGTGCCAGCAGCCCGAGGCAGGGGGGAAGCGGCTACACCTTC. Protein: CASSPRQGGSGYTF.

In nucleotides, the CDR3 is TGTGCCAGCAGCTCCCGACAGGGGGCGCGAAACGAGCAGTACTTC. Its protein is CASSSRQGARNEQYF. The chain combines TRBV13 with TRBJ2-7; 10 nucleotides line up with TRBD1. With 4 bases clipped from V and 5 bases from J, the junction kept 8 bases outside the gene matches. Germline CDR1 and CDR2: PRHDT and FYEKMQ (reference sequence). This CDR3 comprises 15 residues.

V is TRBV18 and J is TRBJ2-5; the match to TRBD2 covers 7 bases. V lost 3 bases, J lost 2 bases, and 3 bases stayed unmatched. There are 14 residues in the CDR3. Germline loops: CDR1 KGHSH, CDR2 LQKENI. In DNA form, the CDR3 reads TGTGCCAGCTCACCGACGGGGGGTCAAGAGACCCAGTACTTC. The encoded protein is CASSPTGGQETQYF.

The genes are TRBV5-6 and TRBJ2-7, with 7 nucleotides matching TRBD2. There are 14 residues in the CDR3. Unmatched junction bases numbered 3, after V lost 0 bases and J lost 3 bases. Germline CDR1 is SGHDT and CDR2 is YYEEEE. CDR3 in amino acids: CASSLGGEGYEQYF. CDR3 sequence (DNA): TGTGCCAGCAGCTTGGGTGGGGAGGGCTACGAGCAGTACTTC.

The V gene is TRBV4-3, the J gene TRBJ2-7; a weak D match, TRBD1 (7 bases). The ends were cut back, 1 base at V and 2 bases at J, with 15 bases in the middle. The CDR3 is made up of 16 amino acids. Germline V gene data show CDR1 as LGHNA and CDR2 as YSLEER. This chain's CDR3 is CASSQAPTGEAYEQYF. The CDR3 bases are TGCGCCAGCAGCCAAGCCCCCACAGGGGAGGCCTACGAGCAGTACTTC.

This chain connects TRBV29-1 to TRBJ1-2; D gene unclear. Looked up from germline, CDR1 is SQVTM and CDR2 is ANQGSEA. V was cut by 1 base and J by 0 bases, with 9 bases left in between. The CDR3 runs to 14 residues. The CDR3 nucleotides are TGCAGCGTTGAAGCCGACAAGGCTAACTATGGCTACACCTTC. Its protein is CSVEADKANYGYTF.

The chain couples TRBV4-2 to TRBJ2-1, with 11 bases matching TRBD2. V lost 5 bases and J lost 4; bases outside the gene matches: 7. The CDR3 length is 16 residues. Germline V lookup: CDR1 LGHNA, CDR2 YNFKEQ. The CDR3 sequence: CASSASGTSGYNEQFF. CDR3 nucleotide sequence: TGTGCCAGCAGCGCATCCGGGACTAGCGGTTACAATGAGCAGTTCTTC.

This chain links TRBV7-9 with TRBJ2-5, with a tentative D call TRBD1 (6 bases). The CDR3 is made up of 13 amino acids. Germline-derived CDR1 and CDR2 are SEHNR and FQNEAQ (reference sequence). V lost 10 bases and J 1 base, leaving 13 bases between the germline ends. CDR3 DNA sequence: TGTGCCACCCAGAGAGGGGGCCAAGAGACCCAGTACTTC. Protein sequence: CATQRGGQETQYF.

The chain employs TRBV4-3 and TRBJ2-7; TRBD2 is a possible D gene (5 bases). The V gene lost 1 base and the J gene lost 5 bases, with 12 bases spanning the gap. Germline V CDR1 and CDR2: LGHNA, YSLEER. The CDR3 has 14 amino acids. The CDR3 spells CASSQGTAGNEQYF. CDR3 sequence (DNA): TGCGCCAGCAGCCAAGGGACTGCCGGGAACGAGCAGTACTTC.

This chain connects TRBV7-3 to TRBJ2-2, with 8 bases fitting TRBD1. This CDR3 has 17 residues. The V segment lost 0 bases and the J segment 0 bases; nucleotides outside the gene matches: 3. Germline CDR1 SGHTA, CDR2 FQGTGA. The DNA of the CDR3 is TGTGCCAGCAGCTTAACGGGGACAGGTTCGAACACCGGGGAGCTGTTTTTT. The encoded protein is CASSLTGTGSNTGELFF.

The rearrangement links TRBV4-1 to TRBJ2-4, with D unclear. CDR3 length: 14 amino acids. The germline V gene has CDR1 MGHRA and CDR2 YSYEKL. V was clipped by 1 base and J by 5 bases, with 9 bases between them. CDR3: CASSQVRVENIQYF. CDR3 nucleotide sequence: TGCGCCAGCAGCCAAGTTAGAGTGGAAAACATTCAGTACTTC.

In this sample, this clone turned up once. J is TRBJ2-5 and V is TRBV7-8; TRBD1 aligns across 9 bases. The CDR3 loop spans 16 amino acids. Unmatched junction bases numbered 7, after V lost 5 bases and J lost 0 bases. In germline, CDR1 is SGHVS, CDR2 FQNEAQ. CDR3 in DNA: TGTGCCAGCAGCCCCCAGACAGGGGGGTACCAAGAGACCCAGTACTTC. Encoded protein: CASSPQTGGYQETQYF.

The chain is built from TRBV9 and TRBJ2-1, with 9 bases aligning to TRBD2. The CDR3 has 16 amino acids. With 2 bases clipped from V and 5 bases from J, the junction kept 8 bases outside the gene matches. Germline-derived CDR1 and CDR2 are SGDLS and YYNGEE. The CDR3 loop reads CASSVAGTSFDNEQFF. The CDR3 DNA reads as TGTGCCAGCAGCGTTGCCGGGACTAGCTTCGACAATGAGCAGTTCTTC. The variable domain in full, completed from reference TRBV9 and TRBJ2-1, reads DSGVTQTPKHLITATGQRVTLRCSPRSGDLSVYWYQQSLDQGLQFLIQYYNGEERAKGNILERFSAQQFPDLHSELNLSSLELGDSALYFCASSVAGTSFDNEQFFGPGTRLTVL.

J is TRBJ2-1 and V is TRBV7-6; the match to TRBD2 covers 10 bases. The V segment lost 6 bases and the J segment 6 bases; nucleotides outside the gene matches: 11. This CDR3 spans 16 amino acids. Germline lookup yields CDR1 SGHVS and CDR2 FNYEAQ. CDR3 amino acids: CASRRQAGGPFNEQFF. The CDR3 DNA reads TGTGCCAGCAGGAGACAAGCGGGAGGGCCGTTCAATGAGCAGTTCTTC. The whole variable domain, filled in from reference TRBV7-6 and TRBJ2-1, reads GAGVSQSPRYKVTKRGQDVALRCDPISGHVSLYWYRQALGQGPEFLTYFNYEAQQDKSGLPNDRFSAERPEGSISTLTIQRTEQRDSAMYRCASRRQAGGPFNEQFFGPGTRLTVL.

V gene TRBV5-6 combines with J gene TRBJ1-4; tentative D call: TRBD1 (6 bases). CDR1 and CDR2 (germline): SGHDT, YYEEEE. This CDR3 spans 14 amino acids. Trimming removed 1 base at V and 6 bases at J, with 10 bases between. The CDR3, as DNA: TGTGCCAGCAGCTTGCAGGGGCCTGATGAAAAACTGTTTTTT. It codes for CASSLQGPDEKLFF. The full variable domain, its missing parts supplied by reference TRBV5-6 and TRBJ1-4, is DAGVTQSPTHLIKTRGQQVTLRCSPKSGHDTVSWYQQALGQGPQFIFQYYEEEERQRGNFPDRFSGHQFPNYSSELNVNALLLGDSALYLCASSLQGPDEKLFFGSGTQLSVL.

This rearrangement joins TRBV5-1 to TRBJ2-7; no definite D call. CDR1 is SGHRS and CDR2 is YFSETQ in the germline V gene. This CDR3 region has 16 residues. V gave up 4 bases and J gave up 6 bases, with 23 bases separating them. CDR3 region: CASSPVGSSPPPEQYF. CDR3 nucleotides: TGCGCCAGCAGCCCGGTGGGCAGTTCCCCTCCTCCCGAGCAGTACTTC.

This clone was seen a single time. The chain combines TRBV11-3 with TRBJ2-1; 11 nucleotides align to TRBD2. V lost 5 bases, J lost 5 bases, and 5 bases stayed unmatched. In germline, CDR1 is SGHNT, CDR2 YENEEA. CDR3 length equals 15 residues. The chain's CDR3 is CASSRVAGGNNEQFF. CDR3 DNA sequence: TGTGCCAGCAGCCGGGTAGCGGGGGGGAACAATGAGCAGTTCTTC. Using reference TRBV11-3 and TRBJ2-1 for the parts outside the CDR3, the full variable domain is EAGVVQSPRYKIIEKKQPVAFWCNPISGHNTLYWYLQNLGQGPELLIRYENEEAVDDSQLPKDRFSAERLKGVDSTLKIQPAELGDSAVYLCASSRVAGGNNEQFFGPGTRLTVL.

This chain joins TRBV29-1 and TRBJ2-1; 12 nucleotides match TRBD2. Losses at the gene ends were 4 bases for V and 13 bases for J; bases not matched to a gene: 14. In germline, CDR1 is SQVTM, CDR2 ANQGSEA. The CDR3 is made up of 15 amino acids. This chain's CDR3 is CSVVTLAGGPGGQFF. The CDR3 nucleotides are TGCAGCGTTGTCACGCTAGCGGGAGGGCCGGGAGGACAGTTCTTC.

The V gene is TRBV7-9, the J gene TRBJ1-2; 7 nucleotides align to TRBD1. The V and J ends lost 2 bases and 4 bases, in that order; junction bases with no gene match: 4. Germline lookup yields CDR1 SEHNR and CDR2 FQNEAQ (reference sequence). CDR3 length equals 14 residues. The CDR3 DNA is TGTGCCAGCAGCTTATCCGGGACAGTCTATGGCTACACCTTC. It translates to CASSLSGTVYGYTF.

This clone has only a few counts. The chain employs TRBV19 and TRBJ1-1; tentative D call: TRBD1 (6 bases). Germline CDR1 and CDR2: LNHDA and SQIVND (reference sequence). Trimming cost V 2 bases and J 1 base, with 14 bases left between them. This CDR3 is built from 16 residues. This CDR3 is CASSILSGQRNTEAFF. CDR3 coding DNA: TGTGCCAGTAGTATACTAAGCGGACAGAGGAACACTGAAGCTTTCTTT.